The clone carrying this T cell receptor beta chain has at least ten counts. The data belong to a study of human T cells and chemical hapten exposure. The CDR3 consists of 15 residues. The J segment lost 4 bases and the V segment lost 6 bases, leaving 14 bases of the junction unmatched. The germline V gene encodes CDR1 DFQATT and CDR2 SNEGSKA (reference sequence). In the original processing: TCRs per sample had a median of roughly 93,000 and ranged from about 23,224 to 750,000. TCRdb itself ran the RACE reads through MiXCR, one entry per CDR3 protein. For this entry, the V and J calls and clone size follow TCRdb and not the study's own pipeline. The data show about 350,000 distinct CDR3 sequences, with around 5.5% seen just once and about 8.2% held by the top ten. The time point is: pre-sensitization, week 0. The treatment here: therapeutic diphenylcyclopropenone sensitization with weekly scalp DPC. The study drew its donors from alopecia patients who were 18 to 70 years old and suitable for DPC.

The chain is built from TRBV20-1 and TRBJ2-7; 8 bases match TRBD2. Sequencing used whole blood, obtained in connection with sensitization to the hapten diphenylcyclopropenone (DPC). This receptor was obtained from a woman aged 18-29 years with alopecia areata. Some clones in this sample may be carry-over from other donors' samples. CDR3 sequence: CSARHDDGGAYEQYF. CDR3 DNA: TGCAGTGCCCGGCACGATGACGGGGGGGCGTACGAGCAGTACTTC.